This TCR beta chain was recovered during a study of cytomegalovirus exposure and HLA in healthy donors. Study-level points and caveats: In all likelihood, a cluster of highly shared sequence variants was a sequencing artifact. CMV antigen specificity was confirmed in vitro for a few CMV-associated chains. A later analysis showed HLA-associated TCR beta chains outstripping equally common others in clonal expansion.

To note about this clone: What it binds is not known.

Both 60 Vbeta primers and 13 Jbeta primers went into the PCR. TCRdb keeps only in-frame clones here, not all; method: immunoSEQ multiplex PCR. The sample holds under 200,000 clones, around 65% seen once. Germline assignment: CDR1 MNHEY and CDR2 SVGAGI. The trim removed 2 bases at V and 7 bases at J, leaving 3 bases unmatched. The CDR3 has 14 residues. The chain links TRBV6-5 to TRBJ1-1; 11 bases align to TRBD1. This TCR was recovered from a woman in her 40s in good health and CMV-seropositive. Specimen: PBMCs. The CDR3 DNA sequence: TGTGCCAGCAGTTACCGGGACAGGGGGGGTGAAGCTTTCTTT. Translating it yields CASSYRDRGGEAFF.